This T cell receptor beta chain stems from a study of beta chain features in type 1 diabetes. Germline trimming cut 2 bases from V and 4 bases from J; bases unmatched to any gene: 4. The CDR3 loop spans 14 amino acids. The germline V gene has CDR1 KGHSH and CDR2 LQKENI. The authors reverse transcribed all of the isolated RNA, so sequencing captured expressed TCRB transcripts. Repertoires were generated with immunoSEQ multiplex PCR, while TCRdb's copy carries only in-frame clones and drops some. The top ten hold 0.044% of the sample, which has 350,000 or so clones, about 19% seen once. This clone was detected only a few times.

The rearrangement uses TRBV18 and TRBJ1-2, with 7 nucleotides matching TRBD1. The sample taken for sequencing was naive CD4+ T cells from blood. This TCR was recovered from a young woman in good health. CDR3 nucleotide sequence: TGTGCCAGCTCACCAACAGGGGAGACCTATGGCTACACCTTC. Protein: CASSPTGETYGYTF.